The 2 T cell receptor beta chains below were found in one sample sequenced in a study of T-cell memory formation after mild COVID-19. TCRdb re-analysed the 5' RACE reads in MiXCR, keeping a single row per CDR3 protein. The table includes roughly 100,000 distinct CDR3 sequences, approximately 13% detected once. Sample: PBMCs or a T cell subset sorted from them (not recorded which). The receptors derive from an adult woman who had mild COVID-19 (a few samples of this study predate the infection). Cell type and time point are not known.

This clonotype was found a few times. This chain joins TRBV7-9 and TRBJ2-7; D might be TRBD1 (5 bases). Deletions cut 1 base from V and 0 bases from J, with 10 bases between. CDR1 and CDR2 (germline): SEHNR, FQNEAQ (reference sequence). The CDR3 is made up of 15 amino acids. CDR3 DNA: TGTGCCAGCAGCTTAGGGCAGGGAACCTCCTACGAGCAGTACTTC. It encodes CASSLGQGTSYEQYF.

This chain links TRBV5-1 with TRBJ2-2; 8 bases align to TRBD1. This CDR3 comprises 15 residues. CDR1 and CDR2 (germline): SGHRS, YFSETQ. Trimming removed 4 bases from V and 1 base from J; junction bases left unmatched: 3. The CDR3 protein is CASSETGENTGELFF. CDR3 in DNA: TGCGCCAGCAGCGAGACAGGGGAGAACACCGGGGAGCTGTTTTTT.